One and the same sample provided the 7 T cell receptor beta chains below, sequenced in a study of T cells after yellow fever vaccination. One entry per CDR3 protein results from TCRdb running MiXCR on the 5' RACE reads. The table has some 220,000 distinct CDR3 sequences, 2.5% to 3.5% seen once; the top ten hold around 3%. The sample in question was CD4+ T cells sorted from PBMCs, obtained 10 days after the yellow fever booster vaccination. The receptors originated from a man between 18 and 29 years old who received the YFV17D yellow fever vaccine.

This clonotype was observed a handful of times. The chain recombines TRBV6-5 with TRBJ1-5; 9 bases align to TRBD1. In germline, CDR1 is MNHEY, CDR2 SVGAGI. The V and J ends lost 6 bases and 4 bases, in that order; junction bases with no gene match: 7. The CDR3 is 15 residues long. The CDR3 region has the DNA TGTGCCAGCAGCCCTGGGACAGGGCGGAATCAGCCCCAGCATTTT. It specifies CASSPGTGRNQPQHF.

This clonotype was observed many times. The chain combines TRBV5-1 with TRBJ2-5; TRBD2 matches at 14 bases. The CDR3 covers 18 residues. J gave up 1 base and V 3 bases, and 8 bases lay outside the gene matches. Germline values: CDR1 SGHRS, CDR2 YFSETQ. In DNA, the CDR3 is TGCGCCAGCAGCTGGACTAGCGGGGGGCTGGGAGCCCAAGAGACCCAGTACTTC. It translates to CASSWTSGGLGAQETQYF.

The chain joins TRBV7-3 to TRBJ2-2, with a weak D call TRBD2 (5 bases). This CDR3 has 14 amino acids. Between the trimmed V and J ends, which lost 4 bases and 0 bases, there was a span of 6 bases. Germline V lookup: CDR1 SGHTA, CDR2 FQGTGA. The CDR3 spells CASSSGTNTGELFF. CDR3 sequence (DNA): TGTGCCAGCAGCTCCGGGACGAACACCGGGGAGCTGTTTTTT.

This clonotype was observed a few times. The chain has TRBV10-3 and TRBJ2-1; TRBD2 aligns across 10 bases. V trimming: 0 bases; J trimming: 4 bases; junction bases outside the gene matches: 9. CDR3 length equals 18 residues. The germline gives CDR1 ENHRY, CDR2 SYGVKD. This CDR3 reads CAISESSLQAGGYNEQFF. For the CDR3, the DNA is TGTGCCATCAGTGAGTCCTCTCTTCAAGCGGGGGGGTACAATGAGCAGTTCTTC.

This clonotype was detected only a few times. In nucleotides, the CDR3 is TGTGCCAGCATCCCCCCGACAGGGGCCGGCGGCTACACCTTC. As protein: CASIPPTGAGGYTF. The chain couples TRBV7-2 to TRBJ1-2; 8 bases match TRBD1. This CDR3 has 14 amino acids. V shed 7 bases and J 8 bases; nucleotides not matched to a gene: 12. Germline loops: CDR1 SGHTA, CDR2 FQGNSA.

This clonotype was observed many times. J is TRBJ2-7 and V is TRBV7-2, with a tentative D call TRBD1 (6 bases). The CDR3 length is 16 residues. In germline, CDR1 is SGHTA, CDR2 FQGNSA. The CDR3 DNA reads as TGTGCCAGCAGAACTACGGGGCAGGGGCGCTCCCACGAGCAGTACGTC. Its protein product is CASRTTGQGRSHEQYV.

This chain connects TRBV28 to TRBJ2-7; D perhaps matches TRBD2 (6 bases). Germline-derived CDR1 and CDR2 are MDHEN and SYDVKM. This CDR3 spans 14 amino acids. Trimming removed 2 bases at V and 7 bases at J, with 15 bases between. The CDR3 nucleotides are TGTGCCAGCAGTTTAATAGATTTTCGGGGGGAGCAGTACTTC. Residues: CASSLIDFRGEQYF.